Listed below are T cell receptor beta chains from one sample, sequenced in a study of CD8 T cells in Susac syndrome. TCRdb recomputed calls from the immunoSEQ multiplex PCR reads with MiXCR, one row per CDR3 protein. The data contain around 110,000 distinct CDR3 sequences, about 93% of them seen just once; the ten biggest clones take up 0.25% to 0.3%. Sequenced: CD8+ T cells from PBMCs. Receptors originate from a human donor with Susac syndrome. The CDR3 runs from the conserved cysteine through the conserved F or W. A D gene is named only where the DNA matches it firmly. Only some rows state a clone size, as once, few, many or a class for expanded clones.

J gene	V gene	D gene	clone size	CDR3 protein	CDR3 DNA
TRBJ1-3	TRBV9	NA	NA	CASGDGNTIYF	TGTGCCAGTGGGGACGGAAACACCATATATTTT
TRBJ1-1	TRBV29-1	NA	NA	CSVESALNTEAFF	TGCAGCGTTGAAAGTGCCTTGAACACTGAAGCTTTCTTT
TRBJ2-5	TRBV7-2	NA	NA	CASSIRTSQETQYF	TGTGCCAGCAGCATTCGGACCTCCCAAGAGACCCAGTACTTC
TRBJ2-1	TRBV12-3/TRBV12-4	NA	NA	CASSPAARGYNEQFF	TGTGCCAGCAGTCCCGCAGCACGGGGCTACAATGAGCAGTTCTTC
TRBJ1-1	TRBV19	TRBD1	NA	CASSAATGARNTEAFF	TGTGCCAGTAGTGCGGCGACAGGGGCGAGGAACACTGAAGCTTTCTTT
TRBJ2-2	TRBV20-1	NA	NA	CSARGGPTGELFF	TGCAGTGCTAGGGGGGGGCCCACCGGGGAGCTGTTTTTT
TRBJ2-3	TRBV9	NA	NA	CASSVAAATTDTQYF	TGTGCCAGCAGCGTAGCAGCAGCAACCACAGATACGCAGTATTTT
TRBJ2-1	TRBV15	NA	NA	CATSPRRTGVYNEQFF	TGTGCCACCAGCCCCCGTCGGACGGGGGTCTACAATGAGCAGTTCTTC
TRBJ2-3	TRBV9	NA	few	CASSVEDTQYF	TGTGCCAGCAGCGTAGAGGATACGCAGTATTTT
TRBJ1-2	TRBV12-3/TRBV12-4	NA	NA	CASQGQQGYTF	TGTGCCAGCCAAGGACAGCAAGGCTACACCTTC